Following are 22 T cell receptor beta chains from one sample sequenced in a study of molecular identifiers for immune sequencing clone quantification. TCRdb processed the PCR reads anew with MiXCR; each CDR3 protein has one entry. The repertoire holds 490,000 or so distinct CDR3 sequences, with roughly a fifth as singletons. The specimen was naive CD8+ T cells from blood, with Jurkat cell RNA spiked in. Subset specified: FACS-sorted CD8+CD4-CCR7+CD45RA+ naive T cells. All receptors come from a human donor in good health. Some libraries in this study had Jurkat cell RNA spiked in.

The table lists this clonotype with many counts. The DNA for the CDR3 is TGTGCCAGCAGTTTAGGGGGCAGGGGGTTGGACACAGATACGCAGTATTTT. Translation gives CASSLGGRGLDTDTQYF. V gene TRBV28 combines with J gene TRBJ2-3; TRBD1 agrees at 7 bases. Germline V gene data show CDR1 as MDHEN and CDR2 as SYDVKM. This CDR3 is built from 17 residues. J lost 2 bases, V lost 2 bases, and 10 bases had no gene match.

This clonotype has ten or more counts. The J gene is TRBJ2-3, the V gene TRBV20-1; TRBD1 matches at 9 bases. This CDR3 contains 13 residues. Germline assignment: CDR1 DFQATT and CDR2 SNEGSKA (reference sequence). J gave up 2 bases and V 5 bases, and 2 bases lay outside the gene matches. CDR3 loop: CSAEQGATDTQYF. The CDR3, as DNA: TGCAGTGCTGAACAGGGGGCCACAGATACGCAGTATTTT.

This clonotype occurred many times. The CDR3 coding sequence is TGTGCCAGCACCAGGGTCTATGGAAACACCATATATTTT. Residues: CASTRVYGNTIYF. The chain combines TRBV2 with TRBJ1-3, with D possibly matching TRBD1 (5 bases). Trimming cost V 7 bases and J 3 bases, with 10 bases left between them. This CDR3 is built from 13 residues. Looked up from germline, CDR1 is SNHLY and CDR2 is FYNNEI. Drawing the rest from reference TRBV2 and TRBJ1-3, the complete variable domain is EPEVTQTPSHQVTQMGQEVILRCVPISNHLYFYWYRQILGQKVEFLVSFYNNEISEKSEIFDDQFSVERPDGSNFTLKIRSTKLEDSAMYFCASTRVYGNTIYFGEGSWLTVV.

This chain connects TRBV12-5 to TRBJ1-3; D is undetermined. CDR1 is LGHNT, CDR2 FRNRAP, per germline. The CDR3 has 17 residues. V was trimmed by 2 bases and J by 0 bases, leaving 14 bases between them. The CDR3 reads CASGLWQMTFSGNTIYF. The CDR3 coding sequence is TGTGCTAGTGGTTTGTGGCAGATGACCTTCTCTGGAAACACCATATATTTT.

This clonotype has ten or more counts. This sequence joins TRBV6-6 and TRBJ2-6; 9 bases fit TRBD1. Germline loops: CDR1 MNHNY, CDR2 SVGAGI (reference sequence). The V and J ends lost 6 bases and 6 bases, in that order; junction bases with no gene match: 12. The CDR3 spans 17 residues. CDR3 sequence reads: CASRQGTGNILANVLTF. Here the CDR3 DNA reads TGTGCCAGCAGGCAAGGGACAGGGAATATTTTGGCCAACGTCCTGACTTTC.

In its sample, this clonotype was seen many times. The rearrangement joins TRBV4-3 to TRBJ2-3, with 8 positions matching TRBD2. This CDR3 comprises 18 residues. Germline CDR1 and CDR2: LGHNA and YSLEER. V gave up 1 base and J gave up 0 bases; unmatched junction bases: 9. The DNA of the CDR3 is TGCGCCAGCAGCCAAGCTCTAACTAGCGGCCTAAGCACAGATACGCAGTATTTT. Translating gives CASSQALTSGLSTDTQYF.

The V gene is TRBV6-6, the J gene TRBJ1-3; D possibly corresponds to TRBD1 (6 bases). There are 14 residues in the CDR3. V lost 7 bases to trimming and J lost 4 bases, with 14 bases between them. CDR1 is MNHNY, CDR2 SVGAGI, per germline (reference sequence). Written as DNA, the CDR3 is TGTGCCAGCACCCTCCCGGGACAAGGAAACACCATATATTTT. Translating it yields CASTLPGQGNTIYF.

In its sample, this clonotype was seen many times. V is TRBV7-9 and J is TRBJ1-1, with 8 bases that match TRBD1. CDR3 size: 14 residues. Per the germline V gene, CDR1 is SEHNR and CDR2 is FQNEAQ (reference sequence). After removal of 5 bases from V and 6 bases from J, the junction contained 8 bases not matched to a gene. CDR3 residues: CASSPRTGFSEAFF. For the CDR3, the DNA is TGTGCCAGCAGCCCCCGGACAGGGTTTTCTGAAGCTTTCTTT.

This clonotype was seen repeatedly, ten times or more. The V call is TRBV4-3, the J call TRBJ1-1; D is unresolved. The germline CDR1 and CDR2 sequences are LGHNA and YSLEER. V lost 3 bases to trimming and J lost 5 bases, with 7 bases between them. This CDR3 region has 12 residues. The chain's CDR3 is CASSHDGTEAFF. CDR3 in DNA: TGCGCCAGCAGCCACGATGGAACTGAAGCTTTCTTT.

V is TRBV30 and J is TRBJ2-5; D is unclear. The CDR3 covers 12 residues. Germline values: CDR1 GTSNPN, CDR2 SVGIG (reference sequence). V was trimmed by 2 bases and J by 0 bases, leaving 4 bases between them. The CDR3 sequence is CAWSSYQETQYF. The CDR3, as DNA: TGTGCCTGGAGTTCGTACCAAGAGACCCAGTACTTC.

This clonotype was seen at least ten times. The V gene is TRBV5-8, the J gene TRBJ2-7; 8 bases map to TRBD1. Trimming removed 3 bases from V and 3 bases from J; junction bases left unmatched: 8. Per germline, CDR1 SGHTS and CDR2 YDEGEE. The CDR3 extends over 15 amino acids. Here the CDR3 DNA reads TGTGCCAGCAGCTATGGAAGGGACAGGTACTACGAGCAGTACTTC. Protein product: CASSYGRDRYYEQYF.

A few counts support this clonotype. The chain links TRBV4-3 to TRBJ2-7; no clear D gene. This CDR3 has 16 residues. V dropped 0 bases and J dropped 0 bases, with 12 bases sitting between them. CDR1 is LGHNA and CDR2 is YSLEER in the germline V gene. The CDR3 coding sequence is TGCGCCAGCAGCCAAGAACGGCAGCTCAGCTCCTACGAGCAGTACTTC. Residues: CASSQERQLSSYEQYF.

Note on this clonotype: A read error may explain this, as a much larger clone is one base away. This chain uses TRBV30 with TRBJ2-2, with a tentative D call TRBD2 (6 bases). CDR3 size: 13 residues. From germline, CDR1 is GTSNPN and CDR2 SVGIG (reference sequence). CDR3 DNA sequence: TGTGCCTGGAGTGTAGGCGGAGCCGGGGGGCTGTTTTTT. Amino acid sequence: CAWSVGGAGGLFF. Drawing the rest from reference TRBV30 and TRBJ2-2, the complete variable domain is SQTIHQWPATLVQPVGSPLSLECTVEGTSNPNLYWYRQAAGRGLQLLFYSVGIGQISSEVPQNLSASRPQDRQFILSSKKLLLSDSGFYLCAWSVGGAGGLFFGEGSRLTVL.

This clonotype was seen a handful of times. The J gene is TRBJ2-5, the V gene TRBV5-6; TRBD2 aligns across 10 bases. Germline loops: CDR1 SGHDT, CDR2 YYEEEE. CDR3 size: 16 residues. The V and J ends lost 4 bases and 2 bases, in that order; junction bases with no gene match: 8. CDR3 coding DNA: TGTGCCAGCAGCCTAGCCACTAGCGGGATTCAAGAGACCCAGTACTTC. It codes for CASSLATSGIQETQYF.

DNA of the CDR3: TGTGCCAGCAGTTACACCGGGACAGGCTCCTACGAGCAGTACTTC. Translated: CASSYTGTGSYEQYF. The chain combines TRBV5-3 with TRBJ2-7; 8 bases are shared with TRBD1. TRBV5-3 is recorded as an ORF, its role being uncertain. The ends lost 8 bases at V and 0 bases at J; junction bases unmatched: 10. CDR3 length equals 15 residues.

This clonotype was counted ten times or more. V is TRBV5-1 and J is TRBJ2-3; 11 positions agree with TRBD2. The CDR3 runs to 15 residues. Unmatched junction bases numbered 7, after V lost 4 bases and J lost 6 bases. Per the germline V gene, CDR1 is SGHRS and CDR2 is YFSETQ. The DNA for the CDR3 is TGCGCCAGCAGCACAGGGACTAGCGGTCGGGATACGCAGTATTTT. Translating gives CASSTGTSGRDTQYF.

The V and J genes are TRBV18 and TRBJ2-2; TRBD1 is a possible D gene (6 bases). Germline V gene lookup returns CDR1 KGHSH and CDR2 LQKENI. The CDR3 extends over 15 amino acids. V was pared by 5 bases and J by 1 base, with 11 bases between. The CDR3 loop is CASSETGRNTGELFF. The CDR3 nucleotides read TGTGCCAGCTCAGAGACAGGTCGGAACACCGGGGAGCTGTTTTTT.

This clonotype occurred many times. V and J are TRBV11-2 and TRBJ2-7; possibly TRBD2 for D (6 bases). This CDR3 spans 15 amino acids. The V end lost 3 bases, the J end lost 2 bases, and 14 bases lay between the germline ends. CDR1 and CDR2 (germline): SGHAT, FQNNGV. The CDR3 sequence: CASSLGSGDPYEQYF. CDR3 nucleotides: TGTGCCAGCAGCTTGGGGTCGGGGGACCCCTACGAGCAGTACTTC.

This clonotype was found many times. CDR3 coding DNA: TGCGCCAGCAGCCAAGATTACGCGGACACTGAAGCTTTCTTT. This encodes CASSQDYADTEAFF. The chain carries TRBV4-3 and TRBJ1-1; D remains unclear. Germline CDR1 reads LGHNA; CDR2 reads YSLEER. Trimming took off 0 bases at V and 3 bases at J, with 8 bases between the two ends. The CDR3 covers 14 residues.

The rearrangement joins TRBV13 to TRBJ1-3; a weak D match, TRBD1 (5 bases). Germline V gene data show CDR1 as PRHDT and CDR2 as FYEKMQ (reference sequence). This CDR3 region has 14 residues. V was clipped by 3 bases and J by 0 bases, with 6 bases between them. The CDR3: CASSFRDSGNTIYF. CDR3 DNA: TGTGCCAGCAGCTTCAGGGACTCTGGAAACACCATATATTTT.

This rearrangement joins TRBV11-3 to TRBJ2-2; D not certain. CDR3 length: 12 residues. The germline CDR1 and CDR2 sequences are SGHNT and YENEEA. Deletions cut 5 bases from V and 7 bases from J, with 8 bases between. The CDR3 coding sequence is TGTGCCAGCAGCGAGACTTACGGGGAGCTGTTTTTT. Its protein is CASSETYGELFF.

V usage is TRBV19 and J usage is TRBJ2-1; 12 nucleotides line up with TRBD2. In germline, CDR1 is LNHDA, CDR2 SQIVND (reference sequence). The length of the CDR3 is 17 residues. After removal of 4 bases from V and 1 base from J, the junction contained 5 bases not matched to a gene. CDR3 sequence: CASSTLAGGPSYNEQFF. The CDR3 nucleotides read TGTGCCAGTAGTACCCTAGCGGGGGGGCCGTCCTACAATGAGCAGTTCTTC.